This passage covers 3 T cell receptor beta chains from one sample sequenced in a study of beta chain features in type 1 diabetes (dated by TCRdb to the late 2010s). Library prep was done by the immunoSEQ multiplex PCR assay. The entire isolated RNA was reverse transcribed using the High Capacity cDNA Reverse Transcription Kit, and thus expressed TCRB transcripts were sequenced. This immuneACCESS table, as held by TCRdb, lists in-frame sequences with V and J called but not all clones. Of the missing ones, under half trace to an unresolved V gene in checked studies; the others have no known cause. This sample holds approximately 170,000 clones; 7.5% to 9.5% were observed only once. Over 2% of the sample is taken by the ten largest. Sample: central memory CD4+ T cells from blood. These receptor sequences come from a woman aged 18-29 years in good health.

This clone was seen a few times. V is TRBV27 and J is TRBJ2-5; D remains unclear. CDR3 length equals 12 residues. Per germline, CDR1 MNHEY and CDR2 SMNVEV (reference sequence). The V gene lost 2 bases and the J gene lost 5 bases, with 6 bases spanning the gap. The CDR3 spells CASSLRGETQYF. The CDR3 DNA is TGTGCCAGCAGTTTAAGAGGCGAGACCCAGTACTTC.

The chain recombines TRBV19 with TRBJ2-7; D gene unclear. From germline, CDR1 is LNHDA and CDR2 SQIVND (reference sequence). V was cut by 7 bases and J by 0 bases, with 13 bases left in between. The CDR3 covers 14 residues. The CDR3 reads CASKATSTSYEQYF. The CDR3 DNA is TGTGCCAGTAAAGCGACGTCTACCTCCTACGAGCAGTACTTC.

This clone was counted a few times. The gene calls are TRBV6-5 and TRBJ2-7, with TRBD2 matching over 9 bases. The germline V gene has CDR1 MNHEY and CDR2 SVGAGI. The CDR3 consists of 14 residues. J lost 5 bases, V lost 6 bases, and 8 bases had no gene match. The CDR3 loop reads CASRRTGTSNEQYF. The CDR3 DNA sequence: TGTGCCAGCAGAAGAACCGGGACTAGCAACGAGCAGTACTTC.